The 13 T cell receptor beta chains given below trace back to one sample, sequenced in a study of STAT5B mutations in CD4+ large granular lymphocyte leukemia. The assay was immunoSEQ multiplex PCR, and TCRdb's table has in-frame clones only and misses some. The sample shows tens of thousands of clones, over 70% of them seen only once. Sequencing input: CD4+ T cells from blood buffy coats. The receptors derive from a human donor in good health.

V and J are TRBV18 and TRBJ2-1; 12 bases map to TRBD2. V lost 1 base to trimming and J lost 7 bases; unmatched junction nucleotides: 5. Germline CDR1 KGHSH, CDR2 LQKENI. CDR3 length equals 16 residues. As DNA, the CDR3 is TGTGCCAGCTCACCACGGACTAGCGGGAATGGGAATGAGCAGTTCTTC. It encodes CASSPRTSGNGNEQFF.

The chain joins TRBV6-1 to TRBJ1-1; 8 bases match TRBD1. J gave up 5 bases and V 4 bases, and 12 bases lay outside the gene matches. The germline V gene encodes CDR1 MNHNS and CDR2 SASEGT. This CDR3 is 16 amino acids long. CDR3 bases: TGTGCCAGCAGTGCGGGAGGGCAGGGGGCGAGGACTGAAGCTTTCTTT. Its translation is CASSAGGQGARTEAFF.

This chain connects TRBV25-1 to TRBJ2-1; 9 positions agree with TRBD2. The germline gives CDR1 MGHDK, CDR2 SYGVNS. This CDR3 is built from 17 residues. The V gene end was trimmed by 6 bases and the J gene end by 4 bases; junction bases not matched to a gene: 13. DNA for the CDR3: TGTGCCAGCAGGCCCACACCCGGGACTAGCACATACAATGAGCAGTTCTTC. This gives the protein CASRPTPGTSTYNEQFF.

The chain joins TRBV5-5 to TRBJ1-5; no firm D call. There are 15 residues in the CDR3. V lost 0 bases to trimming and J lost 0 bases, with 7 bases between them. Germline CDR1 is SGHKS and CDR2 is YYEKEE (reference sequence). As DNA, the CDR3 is TGTGCCAGCAGCTTGGACGGCCTTAGCAATCAGCCCCAGCATTTT. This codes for CASSLDGLSNQPQHF.

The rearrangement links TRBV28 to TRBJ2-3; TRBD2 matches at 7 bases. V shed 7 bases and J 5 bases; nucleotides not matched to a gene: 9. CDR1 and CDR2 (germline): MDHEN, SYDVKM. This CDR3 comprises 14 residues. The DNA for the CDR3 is TGTGCCAGCATGGACGGGAGGCTCGGAGATACGCAGTATTTT. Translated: CASMDGRLGDTQYF. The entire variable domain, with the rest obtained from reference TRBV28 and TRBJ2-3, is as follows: DVKVTQSSRYLVKRTGEKVFLECVQDMDHENMFWYRQDPGLGLRLIYFSYDVKMKEKGDIPEGYSVSREKKERFSLILESASTNQTSMYLCASMDGRLGDTQYFGPGTRLTVL.

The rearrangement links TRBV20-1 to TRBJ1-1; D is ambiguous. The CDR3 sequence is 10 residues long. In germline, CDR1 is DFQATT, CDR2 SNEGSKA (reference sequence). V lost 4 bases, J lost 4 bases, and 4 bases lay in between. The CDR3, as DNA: TGCAGTGCTATCCGCACTGAAGCTTTCTTT. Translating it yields CSAIRTEAFF.

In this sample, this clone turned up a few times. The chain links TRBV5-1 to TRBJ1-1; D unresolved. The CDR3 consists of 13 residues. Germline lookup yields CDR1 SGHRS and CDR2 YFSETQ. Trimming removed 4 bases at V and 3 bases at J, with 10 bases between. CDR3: CASSRAGDTEAFF. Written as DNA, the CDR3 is TGCGCCAGCAGCCGTGCCGGGGACACTGAAGCTTTCTTT.

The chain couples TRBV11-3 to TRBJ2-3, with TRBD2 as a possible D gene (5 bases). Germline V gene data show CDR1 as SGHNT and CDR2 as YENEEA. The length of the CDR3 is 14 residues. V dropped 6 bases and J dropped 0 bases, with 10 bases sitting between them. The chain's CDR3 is CASRAGESTDTQYF. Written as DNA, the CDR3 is TGTGCCAGCAGGGCCGGGGAGAGCACAGATACGCAGTATTTT. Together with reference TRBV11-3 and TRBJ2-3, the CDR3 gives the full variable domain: EAGVVQSPRYKIIEKKQPVAFWCNPISGHNTLYWYLQNLGQGPELLIRYENEEAVDDSQLPKDRFSAERLKGVDSTLKIQPAELGDSAVYLCASRAGESTDTQYFGPGTRLTVL.

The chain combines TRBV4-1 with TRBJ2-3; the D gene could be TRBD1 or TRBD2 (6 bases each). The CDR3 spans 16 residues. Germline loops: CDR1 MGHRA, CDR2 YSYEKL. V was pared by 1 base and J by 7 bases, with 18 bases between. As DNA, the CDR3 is TGCGCCAGCAGCCAAGTTGGGGGCGGGGTGGAGAATACGCAGTATTTT. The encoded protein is CASSQVGGGVENTQYF.

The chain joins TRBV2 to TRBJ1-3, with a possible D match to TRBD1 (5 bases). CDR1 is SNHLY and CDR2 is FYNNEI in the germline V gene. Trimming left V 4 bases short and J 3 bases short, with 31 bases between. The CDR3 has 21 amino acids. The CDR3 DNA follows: TGTGCCAGCAGTGCAATCGAAATGGTCGGGTTCAGGGTCCAAAGTGGAAACACCATATATTTT. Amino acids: CASSAIEMVGFRVQSGNTIYF.

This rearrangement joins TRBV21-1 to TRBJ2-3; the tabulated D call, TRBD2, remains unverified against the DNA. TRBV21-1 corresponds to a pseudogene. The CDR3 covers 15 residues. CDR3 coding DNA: TGTGCCAGCAGCACGACTAGTCTCCACACAGATACGCAGTATTTT. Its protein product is CASSTTSLHTDTQYF.

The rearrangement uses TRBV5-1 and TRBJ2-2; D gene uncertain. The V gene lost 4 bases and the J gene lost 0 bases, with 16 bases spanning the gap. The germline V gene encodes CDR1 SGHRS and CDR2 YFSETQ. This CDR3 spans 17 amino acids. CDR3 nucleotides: TGCGCCAGCAGCCCACCCCCCGCAGATTCGAACACCGGGGAGCTGTTTTTT. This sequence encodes CASSPPPADSNTGELFF.

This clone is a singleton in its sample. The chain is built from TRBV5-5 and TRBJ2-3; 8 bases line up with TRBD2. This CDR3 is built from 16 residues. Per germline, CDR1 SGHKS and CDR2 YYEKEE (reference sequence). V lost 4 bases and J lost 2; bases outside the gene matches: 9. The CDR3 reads CASSPWGGRTTDTQYF. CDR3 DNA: TGTGCCAGCAGCCCTTGGGGCGGGAGGACCACAGATACGCAGTATTTT.